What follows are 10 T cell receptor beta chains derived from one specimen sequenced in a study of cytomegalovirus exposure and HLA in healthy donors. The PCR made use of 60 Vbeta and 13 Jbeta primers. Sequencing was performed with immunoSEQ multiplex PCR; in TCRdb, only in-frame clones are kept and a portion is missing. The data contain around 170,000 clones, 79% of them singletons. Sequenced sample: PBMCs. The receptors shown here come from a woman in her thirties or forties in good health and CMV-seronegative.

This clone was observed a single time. The CDR3: CSVVHGLTEAFF. CDR3 nucleotides: TGCAGCGTTGTACATGGGCTGACTGAAGCTTTCTTT. The rearrangement links TRBV29-1 to TRBJ1-1, with D unresolved. The germline gives CDR1 SQVTM, CDR2 ANQGSEA. V gave up 4 bases and J gave up 5 bases, with 11 bases separating them. This CDR3 is 12 amino acids long.

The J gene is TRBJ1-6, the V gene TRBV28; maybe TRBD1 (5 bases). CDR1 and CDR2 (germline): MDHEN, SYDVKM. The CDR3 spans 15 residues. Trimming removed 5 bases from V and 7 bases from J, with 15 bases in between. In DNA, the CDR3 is TGTGCCAGCAGTCCGCGGTGGGGCTGGAATTCACCCCTCCACTTT. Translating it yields CASSPRWGWNSPLHF.

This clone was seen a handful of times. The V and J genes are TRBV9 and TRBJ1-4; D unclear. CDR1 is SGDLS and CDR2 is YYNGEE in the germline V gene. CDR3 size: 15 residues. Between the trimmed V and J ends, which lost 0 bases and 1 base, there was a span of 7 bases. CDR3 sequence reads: CASSVGSGTNEKLFF. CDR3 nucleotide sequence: TGTGCCAGCAGCGTAGGATCGGGAACTAATGAAAAACTGTTTTTT.

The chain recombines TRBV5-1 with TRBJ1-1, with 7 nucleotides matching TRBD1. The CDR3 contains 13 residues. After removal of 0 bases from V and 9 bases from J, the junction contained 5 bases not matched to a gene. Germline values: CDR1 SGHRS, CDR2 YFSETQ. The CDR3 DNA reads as TGCGCCAGCAGCTTGGAGGGACAGAACCAAGCTTTCTTT. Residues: CASSLEGQNQAFF.

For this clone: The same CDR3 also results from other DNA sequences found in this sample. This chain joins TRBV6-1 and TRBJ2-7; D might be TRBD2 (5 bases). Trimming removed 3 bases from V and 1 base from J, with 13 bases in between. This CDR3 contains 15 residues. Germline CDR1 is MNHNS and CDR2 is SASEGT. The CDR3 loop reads CASSEGGGRSYEQYF. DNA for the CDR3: TGTGCCAGCAGTGAGGGTGGAGGCCGGTCCTACGAGCAGTACTTC.

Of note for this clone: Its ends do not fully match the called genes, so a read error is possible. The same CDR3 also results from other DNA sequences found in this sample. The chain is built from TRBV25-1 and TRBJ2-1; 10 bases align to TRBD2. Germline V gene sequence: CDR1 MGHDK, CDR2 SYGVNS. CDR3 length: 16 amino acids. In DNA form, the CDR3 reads TGCGCCAGCAGTGAGATAGCGGGAGGCGGTAACAATGAGCAGTTCTTC. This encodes CASSEIAGGGNNEQFF. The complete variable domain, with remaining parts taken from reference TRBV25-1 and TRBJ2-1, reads EADIYQTPRYLVIGTGKKITLECSQTMGHDKMYWYQQDPGMELHLIHYSYGVNSTEKGDLSSESTVSRIRTEHFPLTLESARPSHTSQYLCASSEIAGGGNNEQFFGPGTRLTVL.

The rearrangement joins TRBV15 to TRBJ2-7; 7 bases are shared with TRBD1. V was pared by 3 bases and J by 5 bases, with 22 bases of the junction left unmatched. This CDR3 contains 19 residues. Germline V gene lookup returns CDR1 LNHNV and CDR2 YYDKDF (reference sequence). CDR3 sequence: CATSRGISGQKFVRDEQYF. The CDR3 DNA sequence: TGTGCCACCAGCAGGGGAATCTCGGGACAGAAGTTTGTAAGGGACGAGCAGTACTTC.

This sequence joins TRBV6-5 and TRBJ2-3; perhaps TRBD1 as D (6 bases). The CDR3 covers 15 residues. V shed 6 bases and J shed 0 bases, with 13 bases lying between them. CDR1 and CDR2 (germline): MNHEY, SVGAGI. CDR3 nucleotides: TGTGCCAGCAGCCTGACAGGCTCTAGCACAGATACGCAGTATTTT. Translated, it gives CASSLTGSSTDTQYF.

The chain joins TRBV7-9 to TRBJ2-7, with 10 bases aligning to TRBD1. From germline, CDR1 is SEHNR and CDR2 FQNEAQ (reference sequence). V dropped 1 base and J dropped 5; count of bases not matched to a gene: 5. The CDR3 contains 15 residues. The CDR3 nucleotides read TGTGCCAGCAGCTTAGGGGACAGGGGTCTGGACGAGCAGTACTTC. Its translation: CASSLGDRGLDEQYF.

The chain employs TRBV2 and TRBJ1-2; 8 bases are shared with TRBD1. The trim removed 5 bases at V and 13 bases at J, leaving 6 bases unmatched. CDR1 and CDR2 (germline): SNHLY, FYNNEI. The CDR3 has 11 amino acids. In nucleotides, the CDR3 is TGTGCCAGCAGTCCTGACAGGGGCAGCACCTTC. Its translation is CASSPDRGSTF.